Presented here are 5 T cell receptor beta chains from one specimen sequenced in a study of cytomegalovirus exposure and HLA in healthy donors. PCR amplification relied on 60 Vbeta primers (plus 13 Jbeta primers). The assay was immunoSEQ multiplex PCR, and TCRdb's table has in-frame clones only and misses some. The sample contains fewer than 85,000 clones, approximately 74% of which appear only once. What was sequenced was PBMCs. The receptors shown here come from a man in his forties in good health and CMV-seropositive.

The chain combines TRBV5-1 with TRBJ1-5; 9 bases fit TRBD1. The J segment lost 6 bases and the V segment lost 0 bases, leaving 13 bases of the junction unmatched. Germline V gene data show CDR1 as SGHRS and CDR2 as YFSETQ. The CDR3 is made up of 18 amino acids. The CDR3 is CASSLARSGTGNSQPQHF. The CDR3 nucleotides are TGCGCCAGCAGCTTGGCCCGATCCGGGACAGGGAATAGTCAGCCCCAGCATTTT.

Turning to this clone: A read error may produce the germline difference seen at one junction end. Other DNA sequences in this sample translate to the same CDR3. The chain uses TRBV27 and TRBJ1-5, with D possibly TRBD1 on 5 matching bases. Germline V gene lookup returns CDR1 MNHEY and CDR2 SMNVEV (reference sequence). The CDR3 spans 15 residues. The DNA for the CDR3 is TGTGCCAGCAGTTTATCGGGACTTAGCAACCAGCCCCAGCATTTT. Residues: CASSLSGLSNQPQHF.

This chain connects TRBV7-9 to TRBJ2-5; 7 nucleotides match TRBD1. The length of the CDR3 is 16 residues. After removal of 5 bases from V and 1 base from J, the junction contained 10 bases not matched to a gene. Germline loops: CDR1 SEHNR, CDR2 FQNEAQ (reference sequence). The CDR3 region is CASSPLDRVAQETQYF. CDR3 DNA sequence: TGTGCCAGCAGCCCGCTCGACAGGGTGGCCCAAGAGACCCAGTACTTC.

This clone has a handful of counts. This chain joins TRBV18 and TRBJ2-5; weak D call: TRBD2 (5 bases). Per germline, CDR1 KGHSH and CDR2 LQKENI. CDR3 size: 17 residues. Trimming removed 0 bases at V and 1 base at J, with 15 bases between. Here the CDR3 reads CASSPPNWSGSQETQYF. The DNA for the CDR3 is TGTGCCAGCTCACCACCGAACTGGAGCGGTAGCCAAGAGACCCAGTACTTC.

The chain recombines TRBV4-2 with TRBJ1-3, with a tentative D call TRBD1 (5 bases). Trimming stripped 3 bases from V and 4 bases from J, with 13 bases between. The germline V gene has CDR1 LGHNA and CDR2 YNFKEQ. This CDR3 spans 15 amino acids. The CDR3 nucleotides read TGTGCCAGCAGCCAGGCAGGGTTTTACGGAAACACCATATATTTT. It specifies CASSQAGFYGNTIYF.